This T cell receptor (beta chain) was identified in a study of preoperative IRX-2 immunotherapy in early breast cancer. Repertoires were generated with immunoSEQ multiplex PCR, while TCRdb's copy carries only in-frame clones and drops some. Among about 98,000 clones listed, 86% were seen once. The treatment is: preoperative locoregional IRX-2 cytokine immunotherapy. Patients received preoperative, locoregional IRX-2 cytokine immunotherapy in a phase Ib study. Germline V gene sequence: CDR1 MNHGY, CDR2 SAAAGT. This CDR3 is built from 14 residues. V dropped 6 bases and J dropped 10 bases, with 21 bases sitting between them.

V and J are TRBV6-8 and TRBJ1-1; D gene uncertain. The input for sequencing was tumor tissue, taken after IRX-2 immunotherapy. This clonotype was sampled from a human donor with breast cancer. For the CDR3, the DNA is TGTGCCAGCAGAACCCGCACAGAGGAGGTTGTAGCTTTCTTT. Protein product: CASRTRTEEVVAFF.